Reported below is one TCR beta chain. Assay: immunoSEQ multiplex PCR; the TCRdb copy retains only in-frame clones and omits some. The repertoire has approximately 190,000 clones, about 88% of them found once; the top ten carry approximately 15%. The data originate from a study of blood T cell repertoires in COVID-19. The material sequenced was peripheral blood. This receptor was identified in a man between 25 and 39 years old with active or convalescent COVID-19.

In DNA form, the CDR3 reads TGTGCCAGCAGTGCGGGACTAGCGGGGACCCCATCCTTGGGAGCAGATACGCAGTATTTT. This codes for CASSAGLAGTPSLGADTQYF. The rearrangement joins TRBV6-1 to TRBJ2-3; 13 positions agree with TRBD2. Trimming at V came to 4 bases and at J to 4 bases, leaving 17 bases not matched to a gene. CDR3 length equals 20 residues. Germline V gene sequence: CDR1 MNHNS, CDR2 SASEGT.